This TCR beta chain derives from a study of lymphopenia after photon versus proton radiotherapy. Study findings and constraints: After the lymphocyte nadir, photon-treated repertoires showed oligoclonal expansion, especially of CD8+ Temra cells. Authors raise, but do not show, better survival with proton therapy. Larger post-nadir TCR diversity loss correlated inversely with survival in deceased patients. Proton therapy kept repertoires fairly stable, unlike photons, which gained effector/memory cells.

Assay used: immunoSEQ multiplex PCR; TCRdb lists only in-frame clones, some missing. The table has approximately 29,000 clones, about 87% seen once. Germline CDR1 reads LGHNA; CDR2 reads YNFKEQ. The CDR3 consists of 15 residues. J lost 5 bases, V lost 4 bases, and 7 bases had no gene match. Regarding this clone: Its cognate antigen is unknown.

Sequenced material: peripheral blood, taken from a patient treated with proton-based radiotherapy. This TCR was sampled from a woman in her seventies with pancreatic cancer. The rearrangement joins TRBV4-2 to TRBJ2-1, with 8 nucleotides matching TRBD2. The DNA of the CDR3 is TGTGCCAGCAGCCGGAGCGGGAGAGGGGACAATGAGCAGTTCTTC. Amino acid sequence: CASSRSGRGDNEQFF.